This T cell receptor (beta chain) is from a study of beta chain features in type 1 diabetes. Study information: Examination of sorted cells across all samples involved around 100,000,000 cells. Study findings and constraints: Moderate yet significant TCRB CDR3 shortening was seen in Type 1 diabetes patients in all four CD4+ subsets.

The V segment lost 1 base and the J segment 8 bases; nucleotides outside the gene matches: 7. Germline V gives CDR1 MNHNS, CDR2 SASEGT. This CDR3 comprises 14 residues. Reverse transcribing all isolated RNA meant expressed TCRB transcripts were sequenced. Sequenced by immunoSEQ multiplex PCR; TCRdb stores in-frame clones only, minus some. The sample holds around 50,000 clones, around 40% seen once. In this sample, this clone turned up once. The antigen remains undetermined. The chain links TRBV6-1 to TRBJ1-2; 7 positions agree with TRBD1. The receptor comes from a man aged 25-40 years with type 1 diabetes. Specimen: stem cell memory CD4+ T cells from blood. Here the CDR3 DNA reads TGTGCCAGCAGTGAAGGACAGGGTAATGAGGGCTACACCTTC. It is translated as CASSEGQGNEGYTF.